This is a list of T cell receptor beta chains from one sample in a study of CD8 T cells in Susac syndrome. Each CDR3 protein is one row after TCRdb ran MiXCR on the immunoSEQ multiplex PCR reads. This sample yields 150,000 to 200,000 distinct CDR3 sequences, of which approximately 94% are seen a single time; 0.12% belongs to the top ten. The specimen sequenced was CD4+ T cells from PBMCs. The receptors here all came from a human donor with Susac syndrome. Each CDR3 is given without its conserved first and last residue. Fields, in order: J gene, V gene, clone size, CDR3 protein. Part of the rows lack a size; the others show once, few, many or a class for expanded clones.

J: TRBJ1-1; V: TRBV24-1; size: once; CDR3: ATSLRNTEAF
J: TRBJ1-1; V: TRBV9; size: .; CDR3: ASSPGRTNTEAF
J: TRBJ1-2; V: TRBV20-1; size: once; CDR3: SARPQGTNYGYT
J: TRBJ2-1; V: TRBV10-3; size: .; CDR3: ASGDTSYNEQF
J: TRBJ2-3; V: TRBV2; size: .; CDR3: ASSGASGGALADTQY
J: TRBJ2-1; V: TRBV2; size: .; CDR3: ASSEWLTTRGEQF
J: TRBJ2-2; V: TRBV10-3; size: .; CDR3: AISPGTGELF
J: TRBJ2-2; V: TRBV18; size: .; CDR3: ASSPSTGELF
J: TRBJ2-7; V: TRBV2; size: .; CDR3: ASSDNAGSYEQY
J: TRBJ2-1; V: TRBV7-9; size: .; CDR3: ASSLGGDDVHINEQF
J: TRBJ2-3; V: TRBV5-6; size: .; CDR3: ASSSRPTDTQY
J: TRBJ2-7; V: TRBV7-8; size: .; CDR3: ASSLVRRREQY
J: TRBJ2-7; V: TRBV27; size: .; CDR3: ASSSQGPYEQY
J: TRBJ1-1; V: TRBV14; size: .; CDR3: ASSPLGQGAVTEAF
J: TRBJ2-3; V: TRBV29-1; size: once; CDR3: SVVRQRAGNTDTQY
J: TRBJ1-2; V: TRBV7-2; size: once; CDR3: ASSASWGQGAYGYT
J: TRBJ2-5; V: TRBV3-1; size: .; CDR3: ASSQDSFISETQY
J: TRBJ2-1; V: TRBV5-5; size: .; CDR3: ASSPRGGSSYNEQF
J: TRBJ2-7; V: TRBV9; size: .; CDR3: ASSVAAGGYEQY
J: TRBJ1-3; V: TRBV12-3/TRBV12-4; size: .; CDR3: ASSLAGAQGNTIY
J: TRBJ2-3; V: TRBV4-2; size: .; CDR3: ASTTNLLASTDTQY
J: TRBJ2-5; V: TRBV7-3; size: .; CDR3: ASSKTPYGGGGQETQY
J: TRBJ2-5; V: TRBV9; size: .; CDR3: ASSVSRTAYQETQY
J: TRBJ1-2; V: TRBV30; size: .; CDR3: AWADTGYT
J: TRBJ2-7; V: TRBV20-1; size: .; CDR3: SAREGVTGLQY
J: TRBJ1-5; V: TRBV4-3; size: .; CDR3: ASSQDGREDQPQH
J: TRBJ2-1; V: TRBV3-1; size: .; CDR3: ASSQEGIYNEQF
J: TRBJ1-1; V: TRBV29-1; size: .; CDR3: SVETGVNTEAF
J: TRBJ2-5; V: TRBV20-1; size: .; CDR3: SAWTGETQY
J: TRBJ2-3; V: TRBV24-1; size: .; CDR3: ATSSGLVTDTQY
J: TRBJ2-7; V: TRBV5-4; size: .; CDR3: ASSGQGEAYEQY
J: TRBJ1-4; V: TRBV6-5; size: .; CDR3: ASSQITGGEKLF
J: TRBJ2-2; V: TRBV20-1; size: .; CDR3: SARDSLLVAGELF
J: TRBJ2-5; V: TRBV2; size: .; CDR3: ASTGLGQRQETQY
J: TRBJ2-3; V: TRBV10-3; size: .; CDR3: AINADGTDTQY
J: TRBJ1-2; V: TRBV28; size: .; CDR3: ASSLREGIYGYT
J: TRBJ1-1; V: TRBV13; size: .; CDR3: ASSPGRGHNTEAF
J: TRBJ1-6; V: TRBV4-1; size: .; CDR3: ASSQGAYSSPLH
J: TRBJ1-1; V: TRBV29-1; size: .; CDR3: SHRGSTEAF
J: TRBJ2-5; V: TRBV20-1; size: few; CDR3: SARDLKGGGQETQY
J: TRBJ2-1; V: TRBV2; size: .; CDR3: ASSEGGGGEQF
J: TRBJ2-4; V: TRBV7-2; size: .; CDR3: ASSPQLAGNNIQY
J: TRBJ2-3; V: TRBV6-5; size: .; CDR3: ASSYSVENTQY
J: TRBJ2-7; V: TRBV3-1; size: .; CDR3: ASSQDPYVLGQY
J: TRBJ2-3; V: TRBV20-1; size: .; CDR3: SARDRGRADTQY
J: TRBJ2-5; V: TRBV4-1; size: .; CDR3: ASSQEWASGDLQY
J: TRBJ1-6; V: TRBV2; size: .; CDR3: ASTRESDSPLH
J: TRBJ1-4; V: TRBV20-1; size: .; CDR3: SAGTVTNEKLF
J: TRBJ2-1; V: TRBV20-1; size: .; CDR3: SARDQTGLAGGNNEQF
J: TRBJ1-5; V: TRBV6-5; size: .; CDR3: ASSYRDRGSPQH